The 26 T cell receptor beta chains given below trace back to one sample, sequenced in a study of T cell repertoires in cytomegalovirus infection. Antigens of these TCRs are unknown. TCRdb re-called the reads through MiXCR, storing one row per CDR3 protein. In the table there are about 52,000 distinct CDR3 sequences, around a fifth of which are singletons. The material was CD8+ T cells from cultured PBMCs, obtained from culture after CMV antigen stimulation. These TCRs come from a human donor in good health (CMV status not recorded). Some clones in this sample may be carry-over from other donors' samples.

The chain links TRBV12-3 or TRBV12-4 to TRBJ1-5; D is uncertain. The CDR3 contains 14 residues. V dropped 2 bases and J dropped 4 bases, with 9 bases sitting between them. The CDR3 bases are TGTGCCAGCAGTTTACGACCGTTGAATCAGCCCCAGCATTTT. Protein: CASSLRPLNQPQHF.

About this clonotype itself: A junction end diverges from the germline sequence, so it may reflect a read error. J is TRBJ2-1 and V is TRBV18; no reliable D call. The germline CDR1 and CDR2 sequences are KGHSH and LQKENI. CDR3 length: 11 residues. The DNA of the CDR3 is TGTGCCAACTCACCCGGGTATGAGCAGTTCTTC. This sequence encodes CANSPGYEQFF.

This clonotype was counted only a few times. The chain uses TRBV2 and TRBJ1-1, with TRBD1 matching 8 bases. V shed 7 bases and J 10 bases; nucleotides not matched to a gene: 17. From germline, CDR1 is SNHLY and CDR2 FYNNEI. This CDR3 is built from 15 residues. For the CDR3, the DNA is TGTGCCAGCATCCTAAGGACAGGGTCTAACGGTGGAGCTTTCTTT. Protein product: CASILRTGSNGGAFF.

V gene TRBV5-1 combines with J gene TRBJ2-3; D remains ambiguous. Germline V gene lookup returns CDR1 SGHRS and CDR2 YFSETQ. This CDR3 spans 13 amino acids. V shed 1 base and J shed 5 bases, with 8 bases lying between them. The CDR3, as DNA: TGCGCCAGCAGCTTGAACATGGGAGATACGCAGTATTTT. Translated: CASSLNMGDTQYF.

The gene calls are TRBV20-1 and TRBJ2-7; 11 nucleotides match TRBD2. This CDR3 comprises 14 residues. The ends lost 8 bases at V and 4 bases at J; junction bases unmatched: 10. Germline values: CDR1 DFQATT, CDR2 SNEGSKA (reference sequence). The CDR3 region is CSTFLAGGNYEQYF. The CDR3 bases are TGCAGTACATTTCTAGCGGGGGGTAATTACGAGCAGTACTTC.

Only a few counts were recorded for this clonotype. The chain combines TRBV7-6 with TRBJ2-7; D uncertain. With 0 bases removed from V and 4 bases from J, the gap between germline ends came to 7 bases. Germline CDR1 is SGHVS and CDR2 is FNYEAQ. This CDR3 spans 13 amino acids. The CDR3 nucleotides are TGTGCCAGCAGCTTAGCCGCAGCTTACGAGCAGTACTTC. It encodes CASSLAAAYEQYF.

This clonotype was observed a handful of times. The limits of the CDR3 on the DNA are not certain, so only TCRdb's listed CDR3 is given. The chain carries TRBV27 and TRBJ1-4; TRBD1, the table's D call, was not compared with the DNA. The germline CDR1 and CDR2 sequences are MNHEY and SMNVEV (reference sequence). The CDR3 spans 14 amino acids, including both terminal residues. The CDR3 spells CASRPFGPGEKLFF.

CDR3 protein: CASSLRLAGEETQYF. DNA for the CDR3: TGTGCCAGCAGCTTAAGGCTAGCGGGGGAGGAGACCCAGTACTTC. The chain employs TRBV7-6 and TRBJ2-5; 10 bases match TRBD2. With 2 bases clipped from V and 5 bases from J, the junction kept 5 bases outside the gene matches. The germline V gene has CDR1 SGHVS and CDR2 FNYEAQ. The CDR3 is 15 residues long.

This chain uses TRBV11-2 with TRBJ1-2; weak D call: TRBD1 (6 bases). The length of the CDR3 is 16 residues. The V end lost 2 bases, the J end lost 4 bases, and 17 bases lay between the germline ends. Germline V gives CDR1 SGHAT, CDR2 FQNNGV. CDR3 protein: CASSLSMSGQRYGYTF. The CDR3 DNA is TGTGCCAGCAGCTTATCCATGTCAGGACAGCGCTATGGCTACACCTTC.

The DNA for the CDR3 is TGTGCCAGCAGTTTCAGGGGGGCCAATCAGCCCCAGCATTTT. This encodes CASSFRGANQPQHF. The chain recombines TRBV28 with TRBJ1-5; 7 nucleotides agree with TRBD1. Trimming at V came to 3 bases and at J to 3 bases, leaving 2 bases not matched to a gene. Germline loops: CDR1 MDHEN, CDR2 SYDVKM. CDR3 length equals 14 residues.

This clonotype has only a few counts. The chain joins TRBV19 to TRBJ1-1; D uncertain. Germline V gene sequence: CDR1 LNHDA, CDR2 SQIVND (reference sequence). The CDR3 runs 13 residues. V lost 5 bases and J 2 bases, leaving 9 bases between the germline ends. CDR3 DNA sequence: TGTGCCAGTAGTTCCACACTTAACACTGAAGCTTTCTTT. It translates to CASSSTLNTEAFF.

This clonotype was observed a few times. This sequence joins TRBV7-2 and TRBJ2-1; TRBD1 matches at 8 bases. Germline V gene data show CDR1 as SGHTA and CDR2 as FQGNSA. With V trimmed by 1 base and J by 2 bases, 7 bases remained unmatched. The CDR3 extends over 17 amino acids. The CDR3 DNA reads as TGTGCCAGCAGCTTAGGCGTGAGGACAGGGACCTACAATGAGCAGTTCTTC. It specifies CASSLGVRTGTYNEQFF.

This clonotype was seen a handful of times. The genes are TRBV6-6 and TRBJ1-4, with D maybe TRBD1 (6 bases). This CDR3 spans 18 amino acids. The V and J ends lost 6 bases and 3 bases respectively, with 23 bases between them. Germline loops: CDR1 MNHNY, CDR2 SVGAGI (reference sequence). CDR3 bases: TGTGCCAGCAGAACACTCAGGGGCGAGGGACCCCCTAATGAAAAACTGTTTTTT. Amino acids: CASRTLRGEGPPNEKLFF.

This clonotype appeared a few times. V is TRBV7-2 and J is TRBJ2-5; TRBD1 aligns across 9 bases. CDR3 length: 15 residues. Germline-derived CDR1 and CDR2 are SGHTA and FQGNSA. V shed 3 bases, J shed 5 bases, and the junction held 7 bases outside the gene matches. CDR3 sequence: CASSLTGGGLETQYF. DNA of the CDR3: TGTGCCAGCAGCTTGACAGGGGGAGGTTTGGAGACCCAGTACTTC.

The chain recombines TRBV28 with TRBJ1-1; perhaps TRBD1 as D (5 bases). CDR1 MDHEN and CDR2 SYDVKM come from the germline V gene. CDR3 length: 12 amino acids. The V end lost 6 bases, the J end lost 6 bases, and 11 bases lay between the germline ends. The CDR3 nucleotides read TGTGCCAGCAGCGGGATGGGGGCTGAAGCTTTCTTT. This translates into CASSGMGAEAFF.

The DNA for the CDR3 is TGTGCCAGCAGTTTTACGGCGGGGAGCCAGCCCCAGCATTTT. Protein: CASSFTAGSQPQHF. The rearrangement links TRBV28 to TRBJ1-5; D gene uncertain. CDR3 length: 14 residues. From germline, CDR1 is MDHEN and CDR2 SYDVKM. Trimming removed 3 bases at V and 7 bases at J, with 13 bases between.

The V call is TRBV14, the J call TRBJ2-7, with TRBD2 identical over 10 bases. J gave up 3 bases and V 4 bases, and 6 bases lay outside the gene matches. From germline, CDR1 is SGHDN and CDR2 FVKESK. There are 15 residues in the CDR3. The CDR3 here is CASSPPSGGNYEQYF. DNA for the CDR3: TGTGCCAGCAGCCCTCCTAGCGGGGGAAACTACGAGCAGTACTTC.

This clonotype occurred a few times. V gene TRBV7-9 combines with J gene TRBJ1-5, with D possibly matching TRBD1 (5 bases). CDR1 is SEHNR, CDR2 FQNEAQ, per germline (reference sequence). V shed 5 bases and J shed 2 bases, with 13 bases lying between them. The CDR3 runs to 15 residues. CDR3 in DNA: TGTGCCAGCAGCCCGGAGGGGATTGGCAATCAGCCCCAGCATTTT. Protein product: CASSPEGIGNQPQHF.

This clonotype appeared a few times. This rearrangement joins TRBV6-2 or TRBV6-3 to TRBJ2-2; D is possibly TRBD2 (6 bases). The CDR3 length is 16 residues. V was trimmed by 2 bases and J by 1 base, leaving 11 bases between them. Germline V gives CDR1 MNHEY, CDR2 SVGEGT. The CDR3 bases are TGTGCCAGCAGTTACGAATGGGGGGAGAACACCGGGGAGCTGTTTTTT. This encodes CASSYEWGENTGELFF.

This clonotype has only a few counts. This chain links TRBV14 with TRBJ1-4; unclear D gene. CDR1 is SGHDN, CDR2 FVKESK, per germline. This CDR3 spans 15 amino acids. V was cut by 1 base and J by 8 bases, with 14 bases left in between. The CDR3 reads CASSQAMGRVEKLFF. For the CDR3, the DNA is TGTGCCAGCAGCCAAGCAATGGGCAGAGTCGAAAAACTGTTTTTT.

The V and J genes are TRBV6-6 and TRBJ1-1; D perhaps matches TRBD1 (6 bases). CDR3 length: 11 amino acids. V gave up 5 bases and J gave up 8 bases, with 9 bases separating them. CDR1 MNHNY and CDR2 SVGAGI come from the germline V gene (reference sequence). In nucleotides, the CDR3 is TGTGCCAGCAGTCGGACAGACGAAGCTTTCTTT. Its protein is CASSRTDEAFF.

CDR3 coding DNA: TGTGCCAGCAGCACCTGGACAGGGCTCTTTTCCGATACGCAGTATTTT. Amino acid sequence: CASSTWTGLFSDTQYF. V usage is TRBV7-2 and J usage is TRBJ2-3, with 8 bases identical to TRBD1. This CDR3 is built from 16 residues. V shed 5 bases, J shed 6 bases, and the junction held 13 bases outside the gene matches. Germline V gives CDR1 SGHTA, CDR2 FQGNSA.

Ten or more counts support this clonotype. This chain links TRBV7-8 with TRBJ2-5; D is uncertain. V was trimmed by 3 bases and J by 5 bases, leaving 13 bases between them. The germline V gene has CDR1 SGHVS and CDR2 FQNEAQ. The CDR3 is 14 amino acids. The CDR3 DNA follows: TGTGCCAGCAGCTTGGAGACTGTGAAGGAGACCCAGTACTTC. Protein sequence: CASSLETVKETQYF.

This chain joins TRBV29-1 and TRBJ2-7, with no clear D. Germline CDR1 is SQVTM and CDR2 is ANQGSEA. Trimming cost V 5 bases and J 0 bases, with 17 bases left between them. The CDR3 has 15 residues. The chain's CDR3 is CSVTRPTIHSYEQYF. For the CDR3, the DNA is TGCAGCGTTACCCGACCAACCATACACTCCTACGAGCAGTACTTC.

This clonotype has only a few counts. The chain joins TRBV7-9 to TRBJ2-2, with 9 bases that match TRBD1. Trimming removed 3 bases from V and 4 bases from J; junction bases left unmatched: 12. The CDR3 runs to 18 residues. Looked up from germline, CDR1 is SEHNR and CDR2 is FQNEAQ (reference sequence). CDR3 sequence reads: CASSFGTGKTVLTGELFF. Here the CDR3 DNA reads TGTGCCAGCAGCTTCGGGACAGGGAAGACGGTCCTCACCGGGGAGCTGTTTTTT.

A word on this clonotype: A junction end diverges from the germline sequence, so it may reflect a read error. The chain recombines TRBV7-6 with TRBJ2-3, with D perhaps given as TRBD1 or TRBD2 (5 bases each). The germline CDR1 and CDR2 sequences are SGHVS and FNYEAQ. This CDR3 region has 18 residues. The DNA of the CDR3 is TGTGCCTGCAGCTTACGGTTGTCGGCAGGGACCTACACAGATACGCAGTATTTT. Its translation is CACSLRLSAGTYTDTQYF. Full variable domain (outside the CDR3, taken from reference TRBV7-6 and TRBJ2-3): GAGVSQSPRYKVTKRGQDVALRCDPISGHVSLYWYRQALGQGPEFLTYFNYEAQQDKSGLPNDRFSAERPEGSISTLTIQRTEQRDSAMYRCACSLRLSAGTYTDTQYFGPGTRLTVL.